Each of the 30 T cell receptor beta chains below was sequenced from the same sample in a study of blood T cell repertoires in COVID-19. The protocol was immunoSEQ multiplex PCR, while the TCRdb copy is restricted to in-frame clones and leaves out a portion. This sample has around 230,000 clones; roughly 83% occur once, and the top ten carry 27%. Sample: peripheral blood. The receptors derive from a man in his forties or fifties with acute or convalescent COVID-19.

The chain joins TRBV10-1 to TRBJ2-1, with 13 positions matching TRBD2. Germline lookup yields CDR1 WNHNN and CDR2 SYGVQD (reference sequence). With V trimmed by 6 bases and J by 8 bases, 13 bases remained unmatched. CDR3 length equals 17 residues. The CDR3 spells CASSSQATSGRSDEQFF. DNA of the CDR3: TGCGCCAGCAGCTCCCAGGCGACTAGCGGGAGGTCGGATGAGCAGTTCTTC.

The CDR3 region has the DNA TGTGCCAGCAGCCCCAGGGTTTCAACTAATGAAAAACTGTTTTTT. This codes for CASSPRVSTNEKLFF. The chain employs TRBV3-1 (or the pseudogene TRBV3-2) and TRBJ1-4, with D tentatively TRBD1 (5 bases). V gave up 4 bases and J gave up 0 bases, with 9 bases separating them. The CDR3 is 15 amino acids. Germline loops: CDR1 LGHDT, CDR2 YNNKEL (reference sequence).

The CDR3 spells CASRTGLIETEAFF. The CDR3 DNA sequence: TGCGCCAGCAGGACGGGACTAATTGAGACTGAAGCTTTCTTT. V gene TRBV10-2 combines with J gene TRBJ1-1, with D maybe TRBD1 (5 bases). The CDR3 runs 14 residues. V was clipped by 6 bases and J by 5 bases, with 16 bases between them. CDR1 is WSHSY, CDR2 SAAADI, per germline.

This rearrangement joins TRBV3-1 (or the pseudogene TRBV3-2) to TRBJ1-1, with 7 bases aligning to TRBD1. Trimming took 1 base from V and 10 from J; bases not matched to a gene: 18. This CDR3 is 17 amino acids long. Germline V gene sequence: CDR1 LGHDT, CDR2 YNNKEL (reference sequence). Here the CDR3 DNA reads TGTGCCAGCAGCCAAGGACCCTCGGGAGGGGGCTCGGGTACAGCTTTCTTT. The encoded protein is CASSQGPSGGGSGTAFF.

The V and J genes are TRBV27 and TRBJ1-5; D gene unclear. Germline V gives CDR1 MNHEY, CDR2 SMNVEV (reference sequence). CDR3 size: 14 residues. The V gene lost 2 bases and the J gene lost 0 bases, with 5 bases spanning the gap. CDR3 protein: CASSLRVSNQPQHF. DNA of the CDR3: TGTGCCAGCAGTTTACGGGTTAGCAATCAGCCCCAGCATTTT.

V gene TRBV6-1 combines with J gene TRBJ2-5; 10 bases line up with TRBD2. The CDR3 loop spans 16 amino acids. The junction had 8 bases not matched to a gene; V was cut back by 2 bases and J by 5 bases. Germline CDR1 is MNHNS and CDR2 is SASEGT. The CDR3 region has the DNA TGTGCCAGCAGTGAATCTCTAGCGGGAGTGCGCGAGACCCAGTACTTC. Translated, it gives CASSESLAGVRETQYF.

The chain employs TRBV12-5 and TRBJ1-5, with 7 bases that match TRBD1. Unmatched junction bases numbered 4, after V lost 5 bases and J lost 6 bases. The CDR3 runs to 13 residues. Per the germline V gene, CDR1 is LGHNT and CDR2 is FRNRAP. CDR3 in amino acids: CASGPQGVQPQHF. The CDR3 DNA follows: TGTGCTAGTGGTCCCCAGGGGGTTCAGCCCCAGCATTTT.

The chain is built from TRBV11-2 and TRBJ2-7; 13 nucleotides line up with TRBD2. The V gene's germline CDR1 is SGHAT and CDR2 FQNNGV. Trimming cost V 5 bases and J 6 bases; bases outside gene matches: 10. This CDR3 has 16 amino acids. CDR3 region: CASSQNRLAGGGEQYF. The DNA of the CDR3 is TGTGCCAGCAGCCAGAACCGACTAGCGGGAGGCGGCGAGCAGTACTTC.

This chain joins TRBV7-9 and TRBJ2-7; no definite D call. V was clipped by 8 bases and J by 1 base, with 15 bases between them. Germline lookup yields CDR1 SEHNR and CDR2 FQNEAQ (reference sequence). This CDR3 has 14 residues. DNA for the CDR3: TGTGCCAGCGCGCGAGGCGGAAATTCCTACGAGCAGTACTTC. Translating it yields CASARGGNSYEQYF.

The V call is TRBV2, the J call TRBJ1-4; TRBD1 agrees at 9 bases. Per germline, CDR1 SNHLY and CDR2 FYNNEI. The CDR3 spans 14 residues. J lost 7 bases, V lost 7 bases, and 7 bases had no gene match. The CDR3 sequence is CASTEQGAFEKLFF. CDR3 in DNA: TGTGCCAGCACCGAACAGGGGGCATTTGAAAAACTGTTTTTT.

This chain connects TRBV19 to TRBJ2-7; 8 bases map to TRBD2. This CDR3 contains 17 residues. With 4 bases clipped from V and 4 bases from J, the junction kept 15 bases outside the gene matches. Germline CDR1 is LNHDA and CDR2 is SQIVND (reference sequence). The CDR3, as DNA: TGTGCCAGTAGTACCTTGTCCGGGACTAGTAGTATGTACGAGCAGTACTTC. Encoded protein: CASSTLSGTSSMYEQYF.

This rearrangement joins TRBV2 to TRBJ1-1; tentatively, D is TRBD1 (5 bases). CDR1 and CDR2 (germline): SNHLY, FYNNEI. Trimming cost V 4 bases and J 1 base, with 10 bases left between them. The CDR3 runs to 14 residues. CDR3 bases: TGTGCCAGCAGTGTTGTAGGGGAGAACACTGAAGCTTTCTTT. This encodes CASSVVGENTEAFF. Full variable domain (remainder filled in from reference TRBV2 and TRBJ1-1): EPEVTQTPSHQVTQMGQEVILRCVPISNHLYFYWYRQILGQKVEFLVSFYNNEISEKSEIFDDQFSVERPDGSNFTLKIRSTKLEDSAMYFCASSVVGENTEAFFGQGTRLTVV.

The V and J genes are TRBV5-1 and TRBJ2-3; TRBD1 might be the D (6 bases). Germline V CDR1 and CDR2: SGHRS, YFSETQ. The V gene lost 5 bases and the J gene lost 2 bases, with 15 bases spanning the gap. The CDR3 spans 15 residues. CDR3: CASRLGGKLTDTQYF. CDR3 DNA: TGCGCCAGCAGACTAGGGGGAAAACTCACAGATACGCAGTATTTT.

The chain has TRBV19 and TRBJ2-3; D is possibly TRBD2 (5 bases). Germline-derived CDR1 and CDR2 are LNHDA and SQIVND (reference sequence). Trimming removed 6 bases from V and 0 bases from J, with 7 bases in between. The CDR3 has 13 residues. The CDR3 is CASSGISTDTQYF. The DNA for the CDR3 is TGTGCCAGTAGCGGGATTAGCACAGATACGCAGTATTTT.

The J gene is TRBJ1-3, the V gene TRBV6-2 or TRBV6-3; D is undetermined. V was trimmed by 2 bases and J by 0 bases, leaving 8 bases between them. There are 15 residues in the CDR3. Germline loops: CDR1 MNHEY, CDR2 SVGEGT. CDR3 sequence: CASSYAAFSGNTIYF. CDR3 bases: TGTGCCAGCAGTTACGCGGCCTTCTCTGGAAACACCATATATTTT.

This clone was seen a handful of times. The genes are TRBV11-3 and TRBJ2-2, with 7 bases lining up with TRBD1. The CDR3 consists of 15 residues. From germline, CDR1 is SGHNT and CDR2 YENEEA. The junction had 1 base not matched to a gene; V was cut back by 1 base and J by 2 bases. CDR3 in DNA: TGTGCCAGCAGCTTAGGACAGGGAAACACCGGGGAGCTGTTTTTT. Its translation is CASSLGQGNTGELFF.

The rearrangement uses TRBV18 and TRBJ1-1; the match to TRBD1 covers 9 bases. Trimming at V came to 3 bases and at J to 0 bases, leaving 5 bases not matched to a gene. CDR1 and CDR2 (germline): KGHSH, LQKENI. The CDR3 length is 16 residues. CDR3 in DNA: TGTGCCAGCTCACCGGGACAGGGCGGAATGAACACTGAAGCTTTCTTT. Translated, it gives CASSPGQGGMNTEAFF.

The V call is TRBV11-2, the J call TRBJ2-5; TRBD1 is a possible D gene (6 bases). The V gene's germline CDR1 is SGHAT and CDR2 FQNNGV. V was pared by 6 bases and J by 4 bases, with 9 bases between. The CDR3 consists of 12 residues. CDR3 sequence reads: CASSLQGETQYF. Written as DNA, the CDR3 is TGTGCCAGCAGTCTACAGGGAGAGACCCAGTACTTC.

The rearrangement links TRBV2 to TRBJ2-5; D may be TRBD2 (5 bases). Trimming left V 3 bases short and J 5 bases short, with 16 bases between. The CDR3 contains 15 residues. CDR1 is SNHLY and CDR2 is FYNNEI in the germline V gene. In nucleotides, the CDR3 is TGTGCCAGCAGTGACAGCGGAGACCATGGGGAGACCCAGTACTTC. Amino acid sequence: CASSDSGDHGETQYF.

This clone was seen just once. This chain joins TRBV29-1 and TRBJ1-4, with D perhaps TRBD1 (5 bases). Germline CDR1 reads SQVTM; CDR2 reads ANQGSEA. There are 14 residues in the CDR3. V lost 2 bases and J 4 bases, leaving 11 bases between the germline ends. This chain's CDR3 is CSVEMGGGNEKLFF. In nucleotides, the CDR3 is TGCAGCGTTGAAATGGGGGGGGGTAATGAAAAACTGTTTTTT.

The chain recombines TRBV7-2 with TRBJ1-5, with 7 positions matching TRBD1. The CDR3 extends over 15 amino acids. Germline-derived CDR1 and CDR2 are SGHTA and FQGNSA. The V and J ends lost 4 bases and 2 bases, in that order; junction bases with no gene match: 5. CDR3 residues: CASSSNRGGNQPQHF. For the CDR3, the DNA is TGTGCCAGCAGCTCAAACAGGGGTGGCAATCAGCCCCAGCATTTT. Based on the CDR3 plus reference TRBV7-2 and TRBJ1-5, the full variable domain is GAGVSQSPSNKVTEKGKDVELRCDPISGHTALYWYRQSLGQGLEFLIYFQGNSAPDKSGLPSDRFSAERTGGSVSTLTIQRTQQEDSAVYLCASSSNRGGNQPQHFGDGTRLSIL.

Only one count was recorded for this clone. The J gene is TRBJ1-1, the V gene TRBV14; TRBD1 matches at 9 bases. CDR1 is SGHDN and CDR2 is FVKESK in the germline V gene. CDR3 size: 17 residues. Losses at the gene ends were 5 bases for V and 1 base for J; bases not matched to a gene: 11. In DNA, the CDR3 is TGTGCCAGCAGCGCGGCGGACAGGGGAGGGACGAACACTGAAGCTTTCTTT. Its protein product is CASSAADRGGTNTEAFF.

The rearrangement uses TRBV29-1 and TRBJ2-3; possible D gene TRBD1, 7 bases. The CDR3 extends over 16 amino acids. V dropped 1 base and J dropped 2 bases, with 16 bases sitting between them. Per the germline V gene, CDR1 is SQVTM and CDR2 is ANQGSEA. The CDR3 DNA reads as TGCAGCGTTGAAGCGGGGGCTGGGACAGCCACAGATACGCAGTATTTT. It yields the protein CSVEAGAGTATDTQYF.

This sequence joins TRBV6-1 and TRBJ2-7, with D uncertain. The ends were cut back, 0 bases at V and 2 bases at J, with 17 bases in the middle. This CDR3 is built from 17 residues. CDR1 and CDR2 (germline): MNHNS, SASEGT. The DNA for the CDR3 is TGTGCCAGCAGTGAAGCCCCTGCCCTCCAGAATCCCTACGAGCAGTACTTC. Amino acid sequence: CASSEAPALQNPYEQYF.

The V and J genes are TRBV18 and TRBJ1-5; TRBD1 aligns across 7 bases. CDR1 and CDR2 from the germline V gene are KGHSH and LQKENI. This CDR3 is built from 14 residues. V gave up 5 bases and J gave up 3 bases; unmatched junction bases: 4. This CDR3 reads CASSEDRINQPQHF. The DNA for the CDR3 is TGTGCCAGCTCAGAGGACAGGATCAATCAGCCCCAGCATTTT.

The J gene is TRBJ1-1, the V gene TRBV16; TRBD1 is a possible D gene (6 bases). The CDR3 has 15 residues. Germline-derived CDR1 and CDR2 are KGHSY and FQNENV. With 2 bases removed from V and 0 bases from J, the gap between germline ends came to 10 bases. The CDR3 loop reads CASSQLRGMNTEAFF. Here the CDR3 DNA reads TGTGCCAGCAGCCAACTCAGGGGCATGAACACTGAAGCTTTCTTT. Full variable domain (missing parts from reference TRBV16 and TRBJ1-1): GEEVAQTPKHLVRGEGQKAKLYCAPIKGHSYVFWYQQVLKNEFKFLISFQNENVFDETGMPKERFSAKCLPNSPCSLEIQATKLEDSAVYFCASSQLRGMNTEAFFGQGTRLTVV.

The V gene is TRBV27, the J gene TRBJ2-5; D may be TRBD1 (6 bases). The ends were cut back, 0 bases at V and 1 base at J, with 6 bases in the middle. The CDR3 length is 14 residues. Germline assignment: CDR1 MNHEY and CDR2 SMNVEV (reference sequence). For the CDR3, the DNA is TGTGCCAGCAGTTTATCGGACAGCCAAGAGACCCAGTACTTC. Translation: CASSLSDSQETQYF.

Written as DNA, the CDR3 is TGCGCCAGCAGTGAGAATGGGGGGTACGAGCAGTACTTC. Amino acids: CASSENGGYEQYF. This chain connects TRBV10-2 to TRBJ2-7; possible D gene TRBD2, 6 bases. Germline CDR1 WSHSY, CDR2 SAAADI. With 2 bases removed from V and 4 bases from J, the gap between germline ends came to 9 bases. This CDR3 has 13 amino acids.

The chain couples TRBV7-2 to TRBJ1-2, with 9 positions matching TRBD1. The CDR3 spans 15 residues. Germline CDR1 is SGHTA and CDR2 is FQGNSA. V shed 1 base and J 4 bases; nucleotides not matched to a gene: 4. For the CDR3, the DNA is TGTGCCAGCAGCTTAGGGGGACAGGGAGGCTATGGCTACACCTTC. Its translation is CASSLGGQGGYGYTF.

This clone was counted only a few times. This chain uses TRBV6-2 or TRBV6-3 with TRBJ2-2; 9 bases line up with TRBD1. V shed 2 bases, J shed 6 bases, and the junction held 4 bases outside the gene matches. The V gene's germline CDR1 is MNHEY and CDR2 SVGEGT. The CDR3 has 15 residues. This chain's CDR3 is CASSYTRTGAGELFF. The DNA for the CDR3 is TGTGCCAGCAGTTACACCCGGACAGGGGCCGGGGAGCTGTTTTTT.